This T cell receptor beta chain comes out of a study of graft-versus-host responses after intestinal transplantation. Across the study: Among the recipients, transplants were multivisceral, liver-intestinal, or isolated intestinal. For approximately three years after anti-thymocyte globulin induction, all recipients took tacrolimus and steroids. Study-wide findings and caveats: GvH clones were found in recipient marrow; some appeared first in ileum or blood.

In this sample, this clone turned up once. The antigen remains undetermined. CDR3 length: 13 residues. The V and J ends lost 5 bases and 10 bases respectively, with 12 bases between them. Germline CDR1 is PRHDT and CDR2 is FYEKMQ (reference sequence). Profiled with immunoSEQ multiplex PCR; TCRdb holds only in-frame clones, not every one. The sample lists around 95,000 clones, roughly 90% seen once, with more than 0.75% in the top ten. This specimen was unstimulated CD4+ T cells sorted from spleen or lymph node cells, taken before transplant. The chain has TRBV13 and TRBJ1-6, with a possible D match to TRBD1 (5 bases). This sequence was found in a human donor who was the organ donor for an intestinal transplant. DNA of the CDR3: TGTGCCAGCAGCCAGGGCCCTAACTCACCCCTCCACTTT. It encodes CASSQGPNSPLHF.